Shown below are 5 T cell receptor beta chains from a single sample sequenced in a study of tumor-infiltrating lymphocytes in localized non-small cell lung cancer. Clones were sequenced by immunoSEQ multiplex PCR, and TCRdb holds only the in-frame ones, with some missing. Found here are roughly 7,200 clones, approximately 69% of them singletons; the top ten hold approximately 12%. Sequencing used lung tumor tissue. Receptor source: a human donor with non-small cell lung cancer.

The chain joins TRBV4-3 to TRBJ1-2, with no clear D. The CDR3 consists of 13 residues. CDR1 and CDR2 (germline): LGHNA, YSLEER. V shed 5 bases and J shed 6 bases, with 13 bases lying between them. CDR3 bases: TGCGCCAGCAGCGAAAACCGTCGGAATGGCTACACCTTC. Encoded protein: CASSENRRNGYTF.

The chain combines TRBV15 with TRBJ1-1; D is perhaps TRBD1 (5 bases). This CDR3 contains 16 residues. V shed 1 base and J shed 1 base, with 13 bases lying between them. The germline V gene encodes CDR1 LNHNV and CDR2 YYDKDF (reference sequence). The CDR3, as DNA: TGTGCCACCAGCAGAGCCCCGGAAGGGGCGAACACTGAAGCTTTCTTT. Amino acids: CATSRAPEGANTEAFF.

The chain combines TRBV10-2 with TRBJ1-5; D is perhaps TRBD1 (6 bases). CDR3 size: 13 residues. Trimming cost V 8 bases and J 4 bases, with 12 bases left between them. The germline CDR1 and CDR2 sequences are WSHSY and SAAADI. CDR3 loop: CASWDTPNQPQHF. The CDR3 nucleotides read TGCGCCAGCTGGGACACCCCGAATCAGCCCCAGCATTTT.

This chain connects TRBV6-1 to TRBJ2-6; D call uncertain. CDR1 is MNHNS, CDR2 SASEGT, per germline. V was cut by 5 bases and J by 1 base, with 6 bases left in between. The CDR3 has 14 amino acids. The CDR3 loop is CASSPNSGANVLTF. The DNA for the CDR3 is TGTGCCAGCAGTCCGAATTCTGGGGCCAACGTCCTGACTTTC.

Here the CDR3 reads CATSRETGDATEAFF. For the CDR3, the DNA is TGTGCCACCAGCAGAGAAACAGGGGATGCCACTGAAGCTTTCTTT. The chain employs TRBV15 and TRBJ1-1; 7 nucleotides align to TRBD1. Trimming at V came to 0 bases and at J to 4 bases, leaving 5 bases not matched to a gene. This CDR3 has 15 residues. CDR1 LNHNV and CDR2 YYDKDF come from the germline V gene (reference sequence).